This T cell receptor (beta chain) was captured in a study of breast tumors, draining lymph nodes, adjacent tissues. V lost 4 bases and J lost 1, with 5 bases in between. The CDR3 covers 12 residues. Germline values: CDR1 SQVTM, CDR2 ANQGSEA. Study-level results: Tumors had less TCR diversity than lymph nodes, more than nontumor tissue. The data were judged consistent with most tumor T cells coming from lymph node and expanding in tumor.

The lymph nodes were axillary draining lymph nodes from breast cancer patients. This clonotype was found many times. What it binds is not known. TCRdb analysed the multiplex PCR reads with MiXCR anew, one entry per CDR3 protein. This table holds around 140,000 distinct CDR3 sequences, 30% to 35% found once. The clonotype originates from a female donor with breast cancer. Some clones in this sample may be carry-over from other donors' samples. Sample: axillary lymph node tissue. The V and J genes are TRBV29-1 and TRBJ1-5; no clear D gene. CDR3 sequence reads: CSVAPSNQPQHF. The CDR3 nucleotides are TGCAGCGTTGCCCCCAGCAATCAGCCCCAGCATTTT.